Following are 21 T cell receptor beta chains from one sample sequenced in a study of OX40 agonist ivuxolimab in advanced cancers. The library was generated by the immunoSEQ multiplex PCR assay. The table comes from immuneACCESS by way of TCRdb, which keeps in-frame sequences with V and J called. Part of the clones is missing from these tables; in studies checked, under half for an unresolved V gene and the rest for unknown reasons. The sample has almost 80,000 clones on record, around 86% of them singletons. Around 0.23% of the sample goes to the ten largest clones. The sample was CD4+ or CD8+ T cells sorted from blood, taken in a trial of the OX40 agonist ivuxolimab. Every receptor here comes from an adult with an advanced solid tumor such as melanoma, head and neck, liver or kidney cancer.

The chain joins TRBV7-9 to TRBJ2-1; D ambiguous. V gave up 0 bases and J gave up 8 bases, with 8 bases separating them. Germline values: CDR1 SEHNR, CDR2 FQNEAQ (reference sequence). The CDR3 is 13 residues long. Here the CDR3 reads CASSLAILDEQFF. Written as DNA, the CDR3 is TGTGCCAGCAGCTTAGCGATTTTAGATGAGCAGTTCTTC.

The genes are TRBV28 and TRBJ2-7, with 14 positions matching TRBD2. Germline loops: CDR1 MDHEN, CDR2 SYDVKM. This CDR3 contains 15 residues. Trimming at V came to 5 bases and at J to 4 bases, leaving 4 bases not matched to a gene. CDR3 protein: CASSEGLAGVYEQYF. CDR3 DNA: TGTGCCAGCAGTGAGGGACTAGCGGGAGTGTACGAGCAGTACTTC.

The gene calls are TRBV28 and TRBJ1-3; D is undetermined. V gave up 6 bases and J gave up 7 bases, with 13 bases separating them. This CDR3 is built from 13 residues. Germline V gene lookup returns CDR1 MDHEN and CDR2 SYDVKM. The CDR3 bases are TGTGCCAGCAGGTGGACCCATGGGAACACCATATATTTT. Protein product: CASRWTHGNTIYF.

A remark on this clone: One junction end does not reproduce the germline sequence, and a read error may be involved. J is TRBJ2-5 and V is TRBV2, with 8 bases matching TRBD2. This CDR3 spans 13 amino acids. Germline V lookup: CDR1 SNHLY, CDR2 FYNNEI. CDR3 DNA: TGTGCCAGCAGACTAGCGGTTCAAGGGACCCAGTACTTC. Residues: CASRLAVQGTQYF.

This rearrangement joins TRBV19 to TRBJ2-4; tentatively, D is TRBD1 or TRBD2 (5 bases each). This CDR3 is 16 amino acids long. Germline V lookup: CDR1 LNHDA, CDR2 SQIVND (reference sequence). The V end was cut by 7 bases, the J end by 5 bases, with 21 bases between. This CDR3 is CASTRRWGMGENIQYF. CDR3 DNA: TGTGCCAGTACCCGACGTTGGGGGATGGGTGAAAACATTCAGTACTTC.

The V gene is TRBV19, the J gene TRBJ2-7; no reliable D call. Between the trimmed V and J ends, which lost 1 base and 2 bases, there was a span of 9 bases. CDR1 is LNHDA and CDR2 is SQIVND in the germline V gene (reference sequence). This CDR3 has 14 amino acids. The DNA for the CDR3 is TGTGCCAGTAGTATAGTCGGAGTAACCTACGAGCAGTACTTC. Translation gives CASSIVGVTYEQYF.

V and J are TRBV6-1 and TRBJ2-5; no clear D. Trimming cost V 5 bases and J 7 bases, with 14 bases left between them. Germline values: CDR1 MNHNS, CDR2 SASEGT. CDR3 length: 13 residues. The CDR3 nucleotides are TGTGCCAGCAGTAAAGACACTCCGTCGACCCAGTACTTC. The encoded protein is CASSKDTPSTQYF.

The chain carries TRBV10-3 and TRBJ2-3, with D possibly matching TRBD2 (5 bases). This CDR3 is 15 amino acids long. V was pared by 3 bases and J by 5 bases, with 15 bases between. CDR1 is ENHRY, CDR2 SYGVKD, per germline. The CDR3 loop is CAISDSRVGGDTQYF. The CDR3, as DNA: TGTGCCATCAGTGACTCGAGGGTAGGTGGAGATACGCAGTATTTT.

In DNA form, the CDR3 reads TGTGCCAGCAGTGAAGATAGGGCCTCTGGGGCCAACGTCCTGACTTTC. This codes for CASSEDRASGANVLTF. The chain recombines TRBV2 with TRBJ2-6, with no clear D. The CDR3 covers 16 residues. V lost 1 base and J lost 0, with 7 bases in between. The germline V gene has CDR1 SNHLY and CDR2 FYNNEI.

This chain links TRBV5-1 with TRBJ2-5; possible D gene TRBD2, 5 bases. Trimming removed 4 bases from V and 1 base from J, with 14 bases in between. The CDR3 spans 15 residues. The germline V gene has CDR1 SGHRS and CDR2 YFSETQ. CDR3 in amino acids: CASSGGAGGQETQYF. CDR3 nucleotide sequence: TGCGCCAGCAGCGGTGGAGCAGGAGGCCAAGAGACCCAGTACTTC.

V usage is TRBV5-6 and J usage is TRBJ2-7, with D tentatively TRBD2 (5 bases). The germline V gene encodes CDR1 SGHDT and CDR2 YYEEEE. V was trimmed by 4 bases and J by 3 bases, leaving 14 bases between them. This CDR3 spans 14 amino acids. CDR3 in amino acids: CASSASNDYYEQYF. The CDR3 bases are TGTGCCAGCAGCGCCTCAAACGACTACTACGAGCAGTACTTC.

V is TRBV19 and J is TRBJ1-2, with D unresolved. Germline V gene lookup returns CDR1 LNHDA and CDR2 SQIVND (reference sequence). The CDR3 loop spans 13 amino acids. V lost 4 bases and J 4 bases, leaving 10 bases between the germline ends. CDR3 loop: CASSTPSGYGYTF. The CDR3 DNA is TGTGCCAGTAGTACCCCGAGCGGCTATGGCTACACCTTC.

This clone was observed a handful of times. The CDR3 here is CASSIQGAAGGYTF. Here the CDR3 DNA reads TGTGCCAGCAGCATACAGGGGGCGGCGGGGGGCTACACCTTC. V gene TRBV28 combines with J gene TRBJ1-2; 9 bases line up with TRBD1. V lost 6 bases and J lost 8; bases outside the gene matches: 10. The CDR3 loop spans 14 amino acids. Germline loops: CDR1 MDHEN, CDR2 SYDVKM.

This clone was seen a handful of times. Germline is not matched at one junction end, which may reflect a read error. This chain connects TRBV7-9 to TRBJ1-2; D call uncertain. This CDR3 is 13 amino acids long. Germline assignment: CDR1 SEHNR and CDR2 FQNEAQ (reference sequence). The chain's CDR3 is CASTLISGSGYTF. CDR3 coding DNA: TGTGCCAGCACCTTAATATCGGGTAGTGGCTACACCTTC.

The chain carries TRBV5-6 and TRBJ2-7; 10 bases match TRBD2. The CDR3 contains 15 residues. Germline loops: CDR1 SGHDT, CDR2 YYEEEE. Trimming took 2 bases from V and 7 from J; bases not matched to a gene: 9. CDR3 coding DNA: TGTGCCAGCAGCTTTGTAGCGGGAGGCTCTTTAGAGCAGTACTTC. It translates to CASSFVAGGSLEQYF.

The V and J genes are TRBV12-5 and TRBJ2-7; possible D gene TRBD1, 5 bases. CDR1 and CDR2 from the germline V gene are LGHNT and FRNRAP. There are 12 residues in the CDR3. V gave up 8 bases and J gave up 4 bases, with 12 bases separating them. CDR3: CASSSQGYEQYF. CDR3 sequence (DNA): TGTGCTAGTTCTTCCCAGGGTTACGAGCAGTACTTC. Drawing the rest from reference TRBV12-5 and TRBJ2-7, the complete variable domain is DARVTQTPRHKVTEMGQEVTMRCQPILGHNTVFWYRQTMMQGLELLAYFRNRAPLDDSGMPKDRFSAEMPDATLATLKIQPSEPRDSAVYFCASSSQGYEQYFGPGTRLTVT.

The chain employs TRBV6-1 and TRBJ1-2; D may be TRBD1 (5 bases). V was trimmed by 1 base and J by 2 bases, leaving 11 bases between them. The CDR3 has 15 residues. Germline V gene lookup returns CDR1 MNHNS and CDR2 SASEGT. The CDR3 coding sequence is TGTGCCAGCAGTGAAGTCGGGGCACAAAACTATGGCTACACCTTC. Its protein product is CASSEVGAQNYGYTF.

The chain joins TRBV9 to TRBJ2-1; D gene unclear. Germline CDR1 SGDLS, CDR2 YYNGEE. The CDR3 contains 15 residues. V lost 3 bases and J lost 9, with 19 bases in between. This chain's CDR3 is CASSDGVGITSEQFF. As DNA, the CDR3 is TGTGCCAGCAGCGATGGGGTGGGGATTACAAGTGAGCAGTTCTTC.

The CDR3 DNA is TGTGCCATCAGTGAGTCGGCGGGACCCGGCGGGCCCCAGCATTTT. Its protein is CAISESAGPGGPQHF. This chain links TRBV10-3 with TRBJ1-5, with D possibly TRBD1 on 5 matching bases. The length of the CDR3 is 15 residues. Looked up from germline, CDR1 is ENHRY and CDR2 is SYGVKD. V dropped 0 bases and J dropped 9 bases, with 15 bases sitting between them.

Written as DNA, the CDR3 is TGTGCCAGCTTGGTTCGGACTAGCGGTTCTGGTACGCAGTATTTT. Amino acids: CASLVRTSGSGTQYF. The chain is built from TRBV5-6 and TRBJ2-3; TRBD2 matches at 10 bases. V trimming: 7 bases; J trimming: 8 bases; junction bases outside the gene matches: 13. The CDR3 consists of 15 residues. The germline gives CDR1 SGHDT, CDR2 YYEEEE.

This chain links TRBV29-1 with TRBJ2-5, with 8 bases lining up with TRBD2. There are 17 residues in the CDR3. V was pared by 1 base and J by 4 bases, with 14 bases of the junction left unmatched. Germline V gives CDR1 SQVTM, CDR2 ANQGSEA. The CDR3 region is CSVEVHSSGSAGETQYF. CDR3 DNA sequence: TGCAGCGTTGAAGTACACAGCAGCGGGAGCGCGGGAGAGACCCAGTACTTC.